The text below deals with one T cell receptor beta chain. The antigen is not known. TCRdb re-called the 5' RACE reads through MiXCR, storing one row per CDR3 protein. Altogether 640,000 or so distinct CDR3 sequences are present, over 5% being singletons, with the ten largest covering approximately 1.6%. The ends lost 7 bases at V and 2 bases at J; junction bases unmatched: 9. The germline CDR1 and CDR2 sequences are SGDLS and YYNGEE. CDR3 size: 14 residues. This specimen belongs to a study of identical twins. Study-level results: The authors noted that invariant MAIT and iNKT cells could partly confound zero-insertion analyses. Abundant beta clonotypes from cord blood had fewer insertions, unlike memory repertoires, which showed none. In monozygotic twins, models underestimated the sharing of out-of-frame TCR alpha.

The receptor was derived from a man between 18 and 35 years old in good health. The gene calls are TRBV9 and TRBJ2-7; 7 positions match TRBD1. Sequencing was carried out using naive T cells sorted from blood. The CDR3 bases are TGTGCCAGCGCCGTTACTGACAGGGCCTACGAGCAGTACTTC. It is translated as CASAVTDRAYEQYF.